The rows below give T cell receptor beta chains drawn from one sample of a study of T-cell memory formation after mild COVID-19. TCRdb re-derived calls from the 5' RACE reads in MiXCR, one entry per CDR3 protein. The repertoire has under 250,000 distinct CDR3 sequences, 9% to 10% of them found once; the top ten carry 3.5% to 4%. The sequencing input was PBMCs or a T cell subset sorted from them (not recorded which). These receptors were collected from a young man who had mild COVID-19 (a few samples of this study predate the infection). Cell type and time point are not known. Both conserved end residues are part of each CDR3. D genes are given only for firm matches. Clone size is shown for a subset of rows, as once, few, many or a class of expanded clone.

TRBD2	TRBJ2-1	many	TRBV7-2	CASSRSGGPGFF	TGTGCCAGCAGCCGATCGGGGGGGCCGGGGTTCTTC
.	TRBJ2-3	few	TRBV10-3	CAISGQSSTDTQYF	TGTGCCATCAGTGGACAGAGCAGCACAGATACGCAGTATTTT
.	TRBJ2-1	few	TRBV20-1	CSVISDGDGQFF	TGCAGCGTTATTTCGGATGGCGATGGGCAGTTCTTC
.	TRBJ2-2	.	TRBV7-8	CASSRNTGSGELFF	TGTGCCAGCAGCCGAAATACAGGGTCGGGGGAGCTGTTTTTT
.	TRBJ2-3	.	TRBV6-5	CASSYQGTGPGDTQYF	TGTGCCAGCAGTTATCAGGGAACAGGGCCAGGAGATACGCAGTATTTT
.	TRBJ2-2	.	TRBV27	CASSLLEARGVTGELFF	TGTGCCAGCAGTTTATTGGAGGCCAGGGGGGTCACCGGGGAGCTGTTTTTT
.	TRBJ2-7	.	TRBV19	CASSMGAHEQYF	TGTGCCAGTAGTATGGGTGCACACGAGCAGTACTTC
.	TRBJ1-3	few	TRBV3-1	CASSQADPNLVGNTIYF	TGTGCCAGCAGCCAAGCGGACCCGAATCTCGTTGGAAACACCATATATTTT
.	TRBJ1-1	.	TRBV7-2	CASSFHAGARTEAFF	TGTGCCAGCAGCTTTCATGCGGGGGCGAGGACTGAAGCTTTCTTT
.	TRBJ1-3	few	TRBV5-1	CASRSVSAGNTIYF	TGCGCCAGCAGGAGTGTAAGCGCTGGAAACACCATATATTTT
TRBD1	TRBJ2-5	many	TRBV6-5	CASSYATGGRETQYF	TGTGCCAGCAGTTACGCGACAGGGGGCCGGGAGACCCAGTACTTC
.	TRBJ1-2	.	TRBV6-5	CASSYSPDPKKSGYTF	TGTGCCAGCAGTTATAGCCCTGACCCCAAAAAAAGTGGCTACACCTTC
.	TRBJ2-2	few	TRBV25-1	CASSEWTTGELFF	TGTGCCAGCAGTGAATGGACTACCGGGGAGCTGTTTTTT
.	TRBJ1-1	few	TRBV28	CASSFPGGLNTEAFF	TGTGCCAGCAGTTTCCCCGGGGGGCTCAACACTGAAGCTTTCTTT
.	TRBJ1-4	many	TRBV5-1	CASSLGPSTNEKLFF	TGCGCCAGCAGCTTGGGGCCCTCAACTAATGAAAAACTGTTTTTT
TRBD2	TRBJ2-3	.	TRBV24-1	CATSDTRGYGDTQYF	TGTGCCACCAGTGACACGCGGGGGTACGGAGATACGCAGTATTTT
TRBD1	TRBJ1-2	.	TRBV10-3	CASRLGGPYGYTF	TGTGCCAGCCGTCTAGGGGGCCCCTATGGCTACACCTTC
TRBD1	TRBJ1-5	.	TRBV11-3	CASSQGQGVNQPQHF	TGTGCCAGCAGCCAGGGCCAGGGGGTAAATCAGCCCCAGCATTTT
TRBD2	TRBJ2-1	few	TRBV7-3	CASSLKAGGSNEQFF	TGTGCCAGCAGCTTAAAAGCGGGGGGATCGAATGAGCAGTTCTTC
.	TRBJ1-6	few	TRBV2	CASKAGAYNSPLHF	TGTGCCAGCAAAGCCGGGGCCTATAATTCACCCCTCCACTTT
.	TRBJ2-5	many	TRBV11-2	CASSFREETQYF	TGTGCCAGCAGCTTCCGGGAAGAGACCCAGTACTTC
.	TRBJ1-6	few	TRBV12-3/TRBV12-4	CASSYGRVDSPLHF	TGTGCCAGCAGTTACGGCAGGGTTGATTCACCCCTCCACTTT
.	TRBJ2-7	many	TRBV5-5	CASSLEWVSYEQYF	TGTGCCAGCAGCTTGGAGTGGGTGTCGTACGAGCAGTACTTC
.	TRBJ2-7	.	TRBV11-2	CASTRDRTAYEQYF	TGTGCCAGCACCAGAGACAGGACCGCCTACGAGCAGTACTTC
TRBD1	TRBJ1-5	many	TRBV20-1	CSATGGNNQPQHF	TGCAGTGCTACAGGGGGTAACAATCAGCCCCAGCATTTT
.	TRBJ1-2	.	TRBV20-1	CSASPGYNYGYTF	TGCAGTGCTAGTCCGGGGTATAACTATGGCTACACCTTC
TRBD2	TRBJ2-7	few	TRBV10-3	CAITPLAGEGEQYF	TGTGCCATCACCCCCCTAGCGGGGGAGGGCGAGCAGTACTTC
TRBD2	TRBJ2-1	.	TRBV11-2	CASSFPGGPVVEQFF	TGTGCCAGCAGCTTCCCGGGGGGGCCGGTGGTTGAGCAGTTCTTC
.	TRBJ2-7	many	TRBV5-6	CASSWDSYEQYF	TGTGCCAGCAGCTGGGACTCCTACGAGCAGTACTTC
TRBD1	TRBJ1-5	few	TRBV2	CASKPTGNQPQHF	TGTGCCAGCAAACCGACAGGGAATCAGCCCCAGCATTTT
TRBD2	TRBJ2-1	many	TRBV5-1	CASSPDTSGVYNEQFF	TGCGCCAGCAGTCCCGATACTAGCGGGGTGTACAATGAGCAGTTCTTC
TRBD2	TRBJ2-5	many	TRBV11-2	CASSFGEVAGGQGETQYF	TGTGCCAGCAGCTTCGGAGAAGTAGCGGGGGGCCAGGGGGAGACCCAGTACTTC
TRBD1	TRBJ2-7	.	TRBV6-2/TRBV6-3	CASSYSTAVRDRGPHSYEQYF	TGTGCCAGCAGTTACTCGACCGCTGTGAGGGACAGGGGGCCCCACTCCTACGAGCAGTACTTC
.	TRBJ1-4	few	TRBV7-2	CASSLSGQVRNEKLFF	TGTGCCAGCAGCTTATCCGGGCAGGTTCGAAATGAAAAACTGTTTTTT
TRBD1	TRBJ2-1	few	TRBV20-1	CSARDRTGGSSYNEQFF	TGCAGTGCTAGAGATAGGACAGGGGGCTCGTCCTACAATGAGCAGTTCTTC
.	TRBJ2-1	few	TRBV7-2	CASSLGARGRGNEQFF	TGTGCCAGCAGCTTAGGGGCCCGGGGGAGAGGGAATGAGCAGTTCTTC
.	TRBJ1-5	.	TRBV3-1	CASSQQQGIQHF	TGTGCCAGCAGCCAACAACAGGGTATCCAGCATTTT
TRBD2	TRBJ2-5	.	TRBV12-3/TRBV12-4	CASNSLAAQETQYF	TGTGCCAGCAACTCCCTAGCGGCCCAAGAGACCCAGTACTTC
.	TRBJ2-4	many	TRBV4-1	CASSQDLDRVAKNIQYF	TGCGCCAGCAGCCAAGATTTGGATAGGGTAGCCAAAAACATTCAGTACTTC
TRBD2	TRBJ2-1	.	TRBV20-1	CSALAGSYNEQFF	TGCAGCGCGCTAGCGGGTAGTTACAATGAGCAGTTCTTC
.	TRBJ1-3	.	TRBV5-1	CASSLDGVPSSGNTIYF	TGCGCCAGCAGCTTGGATGGGGTCCCCTCCTCTGGAAACACCATATATTTT
.	TRBJ1-2	few	TRBV12-3/TRBV12-4	CASSGQGSGGYTF	TGTGCCAGCAGTGGTCAGGGGTCGGGCGGCTACACCTTC
.	TRBJ2-3	few	TRBV7-9	CASSLLQGTDTQYF	TGTGCCAGCAGCTTACTACAGGGCACAGATACGCAGTATTTT
.	TRBJ2-1	.	TRBV15	CATSRDRGIPEQFF	TGTGCCACCAGCAGAGATCGAGGGATACCTGAGCAGTTCTTC
TRBD1	TRBJ1-1	.	TRBV12-3/TRBV12-4	CATGQVSTEAFF	TGTGCCACCGGACAGGTGAGCACTGAAGCTTTCTTT
TRBD1	TRBJ2-7	few	TRBV6-5	CASSRTGTNEQYF	TGTGCCAGCAGTAGGACAGGGACCAACGAGCAGTACTTC
.	TRBJ1-2	.	TRBV28	CASSYTQGTGYTF	TGTGCCAGCAGCTACACTCAGGGGACTGGCTACACCTTC
.	TRBJ2-6	many	TRBV12-3/TRBV12-4	CASSFDTSGANVLTF	TGTGCCAGCAGCTTTGACACCTCTGGGGCCAACGTCCTGACTTTC
.	TRBJ2-2	.	TRBV6-2/TRBV6-3	CASGRGELFF	TGTGCCAGTGGCAGGGGGGAGCTGTTTTTT
.	TRBJ2-6	.	TRBV11-1	CASRIPGANVLTF	TGTGCCAGCAGGATTCCTGGGGCCAACGTCCTGACTTTC
.	TRBJ1-5	few	TRBV24-1	CATSDNRANQPQHF	TGTGCCACCAGTGACAACAGGGCTAATCAGCCCCAGCATTTT
.	TRBJ2-3	few	TRBV2	CASGWTSGTDTQYF	TGTGCCAGCGGGTGGACAAGCGGCACAGATACGCAGTATTTT